The rows below give T cell receptor beta chains drawn from one sample of a study of T cells in Graves' hyperthyroidism and ophthalmopathy. TCRdb reprocessed the multiplex PCR reads via MiXCR and lists one record per CDR3 protein. The sample has 700,000 or so distinct CDR3 sequences, 16% seen once. Sequencing was carried out using blood. The receptors were gathered from a man younger than 35 with Graves' hyperthyroidism. CDR3s include the opening cysteine and the closing phenylalanine or tryptophan. Fields, in order: V gene, J gene, D gene, clone size, CDR3 DNA, CDR3 protein. The D gene is left open where the match is weak. Size tells how often a clone was seen (once, few, many) or the class of an expanded clone, and some rows leave it out.

>TRBV19|TRBJ2-7|-|-
TGTGCCAGTAGTATCCGATTGGGGGAATCCTACGAGCAGTACTTC
CASSIRLGESYEQYF
>TRBV7-9|TRBJ2-1|-|many
TGTGCCAGCAGCTTAGCACTCGGGACTGCCAATGAGCAGTTCTTC
CASSLALGTANEQFF
>TRBV28|TRBJ2-5|-|many
TGTGCCAGCAGTTTAGGGGCTCGGTACCAAGAGACCCAGTACTTC
CASSLGARYQETQYF
>TRBV12-3/TRBV12-4|TRBJ2-5|-|many
TGTGCCAGCAGGGAGCAAGAGACCCAGTACTTC
CASREQETQYF
>TRBV7-9|TRBJ2-7|-|-
TGTGCCAGCAGCCCCTTTGGTAGATGGTACGAGCAGTACTTC
CASSPFGRWYEQYF
>TRBV20-1|TRBJ2-7|-|many
TGCAGTCCCCAGGCTAGCGAAAGGAACGAGCAGTACTTC
CSPQASERNEQYF
>TRBV7-2|TRBJ2-1|-|many
TGTGCCAGCAGCTCCGGAGGCATGTACAATGAGCAGTTCTTC
CASSSGGMYNEQFF
>TRBV6-5|TRBJ1-2|-|-
TGTGCCAGCAGTTACAGGGGACGGGCATATGGCTACACCTTC
CASSYRGRAYGYTF
>TRBV14|TRBJ2-5|-|few
TGTGCCAGCAGCCAAGACCCAGGAGGGACCCAGTACTTC
CASSQDPGGTQYF
>TRBV20-1|TRBJ2-1|-|-
TGCAGTGCTACTCAGGGGCGGGTTGAGCAGTTCTTC
CSATQGRVEQFF
>TRBV5-1|TRBJ2-7|-|few
TGCGCCAGCAGCCCCCAGATCTCAATGGGGTCCTACGAGCAGTACTTC
CASSPQISMGSYEQYF
>TRBV10-3|TRBJ2-7|TRBD1|-
TGTGCCATCAGGGGACAGAGCTCCTACGAGCAGTACTTC
CAIRGQSSYEQYF
>TRBV7-8|TRBJ1-5|-|few
TGTGCCAGCAGCTTAGTCGCCTGGAGCAATCAGCCCCAGCATTTT
CASSLVAWSNQPQHF
>TRBV28|TRBJ2-5|TRBD1|many
TGTGCCAGCAGTTCCTATTGGACAGGGATCCCAGAGACCCAGTACTTC
CASSSYWTGIPETQYF
>TRBV24-1|TRBJ2-6|TRBD2|few
TGTGCCACCAGTGAAGCGGGGGTTTTTGGGGCCAACGTCCTGACTTTC
CATSEAGVFGANVLTF
>TRBV20-1|TRBJ2-3|-|few
TGCAGTGCTAGGTTCGGGGATACGCAGTATTTT
CSARFGDTQYF
>TRBV2|TRBJ1-4|-|-
TGTGCCAGCCGGGCCCTAGGGACAACTAATGAAAAACTGTCTTTT
CASRALGTTNEKLSF
>TRBV10-3|TRBJ1-5|-|-
TGTGCCATCAGGTTCAGTAGCAATCAGCCCCAGCATTTT
CAIRFSSNQPQHF
>TRBV9|TRBJ1-1|TRBD1|-
TGTGCCAGCAGTCCCGATGGGACAGTGAACACTGAAGCTTTCTTT
CASSPDGTVNTEAFF
>TRBV19|TRBJ2-1|-|-
TGTGCCAGTAGTATATCGGGGGAGCAGTTCTTC
CASSISGEQFF
>TRBV12-3/TRBV12-4|TRBJ2-5|TRBD2|-
TGTGCCAGCAGGGGGGGGACTAGCGGTTTCGGAGAGACCCAGTACTTC
CASRGGTSGFGETQYF
>TRBV6-2/TRBV6-3|TRBJ2-7|TRBD1|-
TGTGCCAGCCACCTGGGGTCCGGGACAGACTACGGGCAGTACTTC
CASHLGSGTDYGQYF
>TRBV30|TRBJ2-3|-|few
TGTGCCTGGCAACCCCGGACAAGCACAGATACGCAGTATTTT
CAWQPRTSTDTQYF
>TRBV14|TRBJ1-2|TRBD1|many
TGTGCCAGCAGCCAGCTCAGGGGGAACTATGGCTACACCTTC
CASSQLRGNYGYTF